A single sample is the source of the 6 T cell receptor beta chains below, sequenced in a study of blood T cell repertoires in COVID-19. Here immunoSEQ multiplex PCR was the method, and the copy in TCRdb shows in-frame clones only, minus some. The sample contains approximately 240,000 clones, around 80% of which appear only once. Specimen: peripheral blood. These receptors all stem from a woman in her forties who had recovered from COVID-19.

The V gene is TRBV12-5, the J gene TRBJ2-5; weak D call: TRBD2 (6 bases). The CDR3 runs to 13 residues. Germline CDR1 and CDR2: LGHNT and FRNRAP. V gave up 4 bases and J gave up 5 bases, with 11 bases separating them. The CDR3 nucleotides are TGTGCTAGTGGTTCGGACCGGGGGGAGACCCAGTACTTC. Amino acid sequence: CASGSDRGETQYF.

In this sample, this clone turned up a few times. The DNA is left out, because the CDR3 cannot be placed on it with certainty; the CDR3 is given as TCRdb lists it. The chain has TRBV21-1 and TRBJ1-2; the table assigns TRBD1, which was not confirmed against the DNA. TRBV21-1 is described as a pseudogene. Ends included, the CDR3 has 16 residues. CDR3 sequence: CASSKFGQGASYGYTF.

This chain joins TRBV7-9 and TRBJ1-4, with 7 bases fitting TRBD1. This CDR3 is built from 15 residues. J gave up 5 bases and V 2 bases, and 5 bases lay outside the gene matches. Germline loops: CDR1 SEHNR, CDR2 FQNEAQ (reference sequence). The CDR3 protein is CASSLRLTGNEKLFF. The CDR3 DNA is TGTGCCAGCAGCTTAAGATTGACAGGGAATGAAAAACTGTTTTTT.

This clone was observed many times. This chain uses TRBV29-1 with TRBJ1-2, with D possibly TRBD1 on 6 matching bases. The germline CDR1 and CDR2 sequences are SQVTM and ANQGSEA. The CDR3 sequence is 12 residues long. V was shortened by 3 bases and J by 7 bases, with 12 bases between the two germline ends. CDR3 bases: TGCAGCGTTGAGGATACAGGGATTGGCTACACCTTC. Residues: CSVEDTGIGYTF.

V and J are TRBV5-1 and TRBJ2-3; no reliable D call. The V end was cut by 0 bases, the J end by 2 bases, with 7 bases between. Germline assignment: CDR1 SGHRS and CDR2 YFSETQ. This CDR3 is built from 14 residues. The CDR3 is CASSLGWPTDTQYF. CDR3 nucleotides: TGCGCCAGCAGCTTGGGGTGGCCCACAGATACGCAGTATTTT.

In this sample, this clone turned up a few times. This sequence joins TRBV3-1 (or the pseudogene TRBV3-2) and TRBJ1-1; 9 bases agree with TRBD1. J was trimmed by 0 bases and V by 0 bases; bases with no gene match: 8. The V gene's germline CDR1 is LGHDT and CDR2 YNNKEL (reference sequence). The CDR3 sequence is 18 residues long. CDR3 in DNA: TGTGCCAGCAGCCAAGAATCTCCGGGACAGGGTTTGAACACTGAAGCTTTCTTT. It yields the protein CASSQESPGQGLNTEAFF.